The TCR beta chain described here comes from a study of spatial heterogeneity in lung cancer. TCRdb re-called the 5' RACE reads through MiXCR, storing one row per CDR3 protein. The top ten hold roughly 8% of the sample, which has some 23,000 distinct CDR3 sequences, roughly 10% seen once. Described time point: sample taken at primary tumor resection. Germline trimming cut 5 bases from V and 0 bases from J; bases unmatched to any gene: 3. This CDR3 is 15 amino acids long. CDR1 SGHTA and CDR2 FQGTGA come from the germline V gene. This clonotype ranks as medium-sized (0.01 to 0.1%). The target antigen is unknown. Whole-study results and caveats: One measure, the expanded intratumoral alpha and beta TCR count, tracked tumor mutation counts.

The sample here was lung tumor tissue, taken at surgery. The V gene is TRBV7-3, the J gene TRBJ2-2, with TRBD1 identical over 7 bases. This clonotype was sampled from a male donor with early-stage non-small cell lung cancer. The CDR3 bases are TGTGCCAGCAGCCGACAGGGAGCGAACACCGGGGAGCTGTTTTTT. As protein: CASSRQGANTGELFF.